This T cell receptor (beta chain) was profiled in a study of cytomegalovirus exposure and HLA in healthy donors. Whole-study findings and limits: Relative to equally common others, HLA-associated TCR beta chains showed greater clonal expansion in a later analysis. Data from an earlier analysis indicated that most TCR beta V segments were productive either about 87% or about 30% of the time.

Trimming took 5 bases from V and 0 from J; bases not matched to a gene: 1. CDR3 length: 15 residues. From germline, CDR1 is SEHNR and CDR2 FQNEAQ (reference sequence). Details on this clone: The antigen is not known.

Primers: 60 Vbeta forward and 13 Jbeta reverse. Sequencing was performed with immunoSEQ multiplex PCR; in TCRdb, only in-frame clones are kept and a portion is missing. Among 160,000 or so clones listed, 70% to 85% were seen once. At the time of sampling, donors were nominally healthy, though unrecorded immune exposures were likely. This clonotype was sampled from a male donor in good health and CMV-seronegative. This sequence joins TRBV7-9 and TRBJ2-6; 7 bases fit TRBD1. The material sequenced was PBMCs. CDR3 in DNA: TGTGCCAGCAGCCGGGACAGCTCTGGGGCCAACGTCCTGACTTTC. Residues: CASSRDSSGANVLTF. The complete variable domain, with remaining parts taken from reference TRBV7-9 and TRBJ2-6, reads DTGVSQNPRHKITKRGQNVTFRCDPISEHNRLYWYRQTLGQGPEFLTYFQNEAQLEKSRLLSDRFSAERPKGSFSTLEIQRTEQGDSAMYLCASSRDSSGANVLTFGAGSRLTVL.